A selection of T cell receptor beta chains follows, all from one sample in a study of blood T cells in healthy people across ages. MiXCR was run by TCRdb on the 5' RACE reads, yielding one entry per CDR3 protein. The data hold approximately 800,000 distinct CDR3 sequences, with around 36% observed a single time. The specimen sequenced was blood. All receptors come from a young man in good health. Both conserved end residues are part of each CDR3. The order of the fields is CDR3 protein, J gene, V gene.

CSARDPRAGRITDTQYF,TRBJ2-3,TRBV20-1
CASTTGDYGYTF,TRBJ1-2,TRBV28
CASSLLGQFNTEAFF,TRBJ1-1,TRBV7-6
CAITLGSTSGGTDTQYF,TRBJ2-3,TRBV10-3
CASSPKSGSQPQHF,TRBJ1-5,TRBV3-1
CASSNLASTDTRYF,TRBJ2-3,TRBV28
CASSLGEHYEQYF,TRBJ2-7,TRBV12-3/TRBV12-4
CASSLLGVEVETQFF,TRBJ2-1,TRBV28
CSARVEGSDTQYF,TRBJ2-3,TRBV20-1
CASSNQGDEQFF,TRBJ2-1,TRBV13
CASLAANTGELFF,TRBJ2-2,TRBV7-2
CASSQDRNKTYNEQYF,TRBJ2-7,TRBV5-1
CASSLTGTSGAGYQETQYF,TRBJ2-5,TRBV4-2
CASSWDFQNTEAFF,TRBJ1-1,TRBV12-3/TRBV12-4
CASSLEVTGVPYEQYF,TRBJ2-7,TRBV7-6
CAITRTGYNEQFF,TRBJ2-1,TRBV10-3
CASSEIWPNRNDNEQFF,TRBJ2-1,TRBV2
CSARNRGLDPYEQYF,TRBJ2-7,TRBV20-1